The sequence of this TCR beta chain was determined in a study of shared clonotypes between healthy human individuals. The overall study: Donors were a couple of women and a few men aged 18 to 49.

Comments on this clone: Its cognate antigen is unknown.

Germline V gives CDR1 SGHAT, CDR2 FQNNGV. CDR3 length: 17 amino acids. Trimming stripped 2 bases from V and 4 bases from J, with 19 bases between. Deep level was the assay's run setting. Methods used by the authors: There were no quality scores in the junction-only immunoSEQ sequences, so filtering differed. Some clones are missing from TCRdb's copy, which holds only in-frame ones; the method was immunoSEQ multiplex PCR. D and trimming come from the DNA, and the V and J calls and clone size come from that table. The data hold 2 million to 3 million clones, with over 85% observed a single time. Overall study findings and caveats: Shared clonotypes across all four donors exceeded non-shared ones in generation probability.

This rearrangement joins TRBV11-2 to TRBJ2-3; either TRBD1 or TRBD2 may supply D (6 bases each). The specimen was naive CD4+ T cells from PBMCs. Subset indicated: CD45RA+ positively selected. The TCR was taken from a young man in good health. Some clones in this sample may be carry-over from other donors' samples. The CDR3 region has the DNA TGTGCCAGCAGCTTACGTATTGGGGGGCGGTACGCAGATACGCAGTATTTT. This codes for CASSLRIGGRYADTQYF.